Listed below are T cell receptor beta chains from one sample, sequenced in a study of T cells expressing NK-cell markers. TCRdb reprocessed the 5' RACE reads and keeps a single row for each CDR3 protein, giving no DNA. Its table records 550,000 to 600,000 distinct CDR3 sequences. The source material was blood T cells: a sorted CD56 or NKG2C T cell subset, CD4+ or CD8+ T cells, or bulk PBMC T cells (not recorded which). The receptors here all came from a man between 18 and 35 years old in good health. CDR3s include the opening cysteine and the closing phenylalanine or tryptophan.

CDR3: CASSKLGEPTNTGELFF
V: TRBV18
J: TRBJ2-2

CDR3: CASNIGSANTEAFF
V: TRBV14
J: TRBJ1-1

CDR3: CASSQEVPIAVTGELFF
V: TRBV4-1
J: TRBJ2-2

CDR3: CASLGQGAFNEQFF
V: TRBV2
J: TRBJ2-1

CDR3: CASSQVDNSGANVLTF
V: TRBV14
J: TRBJ2-6

CDR3: CATGGRSSYEQYF
V: TRBV2
J: TRBJ2-7

CDR3: CASSPGQLIYNEQFF
V: TRBV6-2/TRBV6-3
J: TRBJ2-1

CDR3: CASSRRGEYGYTF
V: TRBV3-1
J: TRBJ1-2

CDR3: CASSYGQADGGYTF
V: TRBV5-1
J: TRBJ1-2

CDR3: CASSSSRLAGHEQFF
V: TRBV7-8
J: TRBJ2-1

CDR3: CASSAWSPTPLKFF
V: TRBV5-1
J: TRBJ2-1

CDR3: CASSLQLGGPQETQYF
V: TRBV4-1
J: TRBJ2-5

CDR3: CASKDRGSADTQYF
V: TRBV12-3/TRBV12-4
J: TRBJ2-3

CDR3: CSVREAGGPFTGELFF
V: TRBV29-1
J: TRBJ2-2

CDR3: CASSRDTSSGNTIYF
V: TRBV7-2
J: TRBJ1-3

CDR3: CASSLRAGKDEQFF
V: TRBV7-3
J: TRBJ2-1

CDR3: CASSNRESYEQYF
V: TRBV5-6
J: TRBJ2-7

CDR3: CASSLLAGGRTQYF
V: TRBV7-8
J: TRBJ2-5

CDR3: CASSGLAGGYNEQFF
V: TRBV5-6
J: TRBJ2-1

CDR3: CATLAGSYQETQYF
V: TRBV6-1
J: TRBJ2-5

CDR3: CASSIGQGSGNEQFF
V: TRBV5-8
J: TRBJ2-1

CDR3: CASSSQAGISAGYTF
V: TRBV19
J: TRBJ1-2

CDR3: CASSSAETGELFF
V: TRBV12-3/TRBV12-4
J: TRBJ2-2

CDR3: CASRWDSPEDEQYF
V: TRBV5-1
J: TRBJ2-7

CDR3: CASSFALAEYYNEQFF
V: TRBV12-3/TRBV12-4
J: TRBJ2-1

CDR3: CASSEREGKDTQYF
V: TRBV2
J: TRBJ2-3

CDR3: CASSPQTGPGELFF
V: TRBV7-2
J: TRBJ2-2

CDR3: CASSPSLLAGSTDTQYF
V: TRBV11-2
J: TRBJ2-3

CDR3: CASSLAPRLAAQAYEQYF
V: TRBV11-1
J: TRBJ2-7

CDR3: CATRAGVAKNIQYF
V: TRBV24-1
J: TRBJ2-4

CDR3: CSVEFRPGDTEAFF
V: TRBV29-1
J: TRBJ1-1

CDR3: CAIRPGSSYEQYF
V: TRBV10-3
J: TRBJ2-7

CDR3: CSGQKHVGDEQFF
V: TRBV29-1
J: TRBJ2-1

CDR3: CASSFNGGDNQPQHF
V: TRBV7-9
J: TRBJ1-5

CDR3: CASSRAVPDEQFF
V: TRBV5-1
J: TRBJ2-1

CDR3: CSASIAGGRADTQYF
V: TRBV20-1
J: TRBJ2-3

CDR3: CASTQTPGTYEQYF
V: TRBV19
J: TRBJ2-7

CDR3: CASRRESYNEQFF
V: TRBV6-1
J: TRBJ2-1

CDR3: CASSYSGTSGIGETQYF
V: TRBV6-5
J: TRBJ2-5

CDR3: CASSFTRGHVAGRYEQYF
V: TRBV7-3
J: TRBJ2-7

CDR3: CASSLGDRQGYEQYF
V: TRBV7-9
J: TRBJ2-7

CDR3: CASTPVVAGGPVTDTQYF
V: TRBV6-1
J: TRBJ2-3

CDR3: CASSLAEVMGVVNTQYF
V: TRBV7-8
J: TRBJ2-3

CDR3: CASSQWGLAGGGYEQYF
V: TRBV4-2
J: TRBJ2-7

CDR3: CASGSGAPRRDTQYF
V: TRBV19
J: TRBJ2-3